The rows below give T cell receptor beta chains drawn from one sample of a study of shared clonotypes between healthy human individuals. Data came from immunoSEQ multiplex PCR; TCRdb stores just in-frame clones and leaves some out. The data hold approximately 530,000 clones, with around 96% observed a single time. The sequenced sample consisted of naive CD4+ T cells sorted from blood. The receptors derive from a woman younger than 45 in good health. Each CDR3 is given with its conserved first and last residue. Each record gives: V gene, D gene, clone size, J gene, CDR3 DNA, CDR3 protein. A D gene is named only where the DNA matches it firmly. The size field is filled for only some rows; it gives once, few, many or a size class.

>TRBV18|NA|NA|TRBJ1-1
TGTGCCAGCTCTTCGGTCGGGGCTGAAGCTTTCTTT
CASSSVGAEAFF
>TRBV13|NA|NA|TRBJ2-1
TGTGCCAGCAGCTTAGGGACTCCCAATGAGCAGTTCTTC
CASSLGTPNEQFF
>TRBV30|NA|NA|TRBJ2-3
TGTGCCTGGAGTCCCGGGCAGACCACATTAAATACGCAGTATTTT
CAWSPGQTTLNTQYF
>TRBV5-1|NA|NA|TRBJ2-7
TGCGCCAGCAGCCTGTCTCCCTTCTCCTACGAGCAGTACTTC
CASSLSPFSYEQYF
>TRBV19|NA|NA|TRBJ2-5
TGTGCCAGTAGTCCGGCCCATGGGGGGATCACCCAGTACTTC
CASSPAHGGITQYF
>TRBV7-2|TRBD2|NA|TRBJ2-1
TGTGCCAGCAGCTTTGGTAGCGGGAGGGTCAATGAGCAGTTCTTC
CASSFGSGRVNEQFF
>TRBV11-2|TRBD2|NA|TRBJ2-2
TGTGCCAGCAGCCGAGGACTAGCGGGAGCCGGGGAGCTGTTTTTT
CASSRGLAGAGELFF
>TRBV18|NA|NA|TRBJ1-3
TGTGCCAGCTCACAGCAGAGCTCTGGAAACACCATATATTTT
CASSQQSSGNTIYF
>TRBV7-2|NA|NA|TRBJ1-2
TGTGCCAGCAGCTCGTTAGGGGCTAACTATGGCTACACCTTC
CASSSLGANYGYTF
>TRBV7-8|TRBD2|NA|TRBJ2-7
TGTGCCAGCAGTAGACTAGGCGGGAGGTCCACAGCCTCCTACGAGCAGTACTTC
CASSRLGGRSTASYEQYF
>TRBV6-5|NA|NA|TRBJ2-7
TGTGCCAGCAGCCTATCCGGGGGCCCCTACGAGCAGTACTTC
CASSLSGGPYEQYF
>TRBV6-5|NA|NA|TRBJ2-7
TGTGCCAGCAGTCGGCAGGGACTGGGCTACGAGCAGTACTTC
CASSRQGLGYEQYF
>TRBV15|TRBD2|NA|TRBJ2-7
TGTGCCACCAGCAGAGCGGCTAGCGGCACCTTTTCCTCCTACGAGCAGTACTTC
CATSRAASGTFSSYEQYF
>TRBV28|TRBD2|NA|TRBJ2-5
TGTGCCAGCAGTTTGGCCAGCGGGGTTACAGGAGGGACCCAGTACTTC
CASSLASGVTGGTQYF
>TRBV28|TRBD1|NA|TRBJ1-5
TGTGCCATAAAGAGACAGGGAGGCAATCAGCCCCAGCATTTT
CAIKRQGGNQPQHF
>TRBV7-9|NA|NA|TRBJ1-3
TGTGCCAGCAATCCTTCGGCCTCTGGAAACACCATATATTTT
CASNPSASGNTIYF
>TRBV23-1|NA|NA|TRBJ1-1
TGCGCCAGCAGTCAACGGGGGCTTCGGAGGATAATGGCACCGAACACTGAAGCTTTCTTT
CASSQRGLRRIMAPNTEAFF
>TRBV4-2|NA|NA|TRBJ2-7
TGTGCCAGCAGCCCCAAGGTAGGTAGCTCCGAGCAGCGGGACGAGCAGTACTTC
CASSPKVGSSEQRDEQYF
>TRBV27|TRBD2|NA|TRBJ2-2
TGTGCCAGCAGTTTACGGTCGGGACTAGCGGGAGGAGGGACCACCGGGGAGCTGTTTTTT
CASSLRSGLAGGGTTGELFF
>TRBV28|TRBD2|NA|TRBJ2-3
TGTGCCAGCAGTTTTTCAGCGGGAGGGCACACAGATACGCAGTATTTT
CASSFSAGGHTDTQYF
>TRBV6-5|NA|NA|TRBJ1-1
TGTGCCAGCAGCGACCGGGGGTTATCTGAAGCTTTCTTT
CASSDRGLSEAFF
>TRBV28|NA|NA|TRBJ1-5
TGTGCCAGCAGTTTACTACAGACAAATCAGCCCCAGCATTTT
CASSLLQTNQPQHF
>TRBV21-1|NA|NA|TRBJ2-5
TGTGCCAGCAGCAAAGTGGGTCCCCGTCACAACCAAGAGACCCAGTACTTC
CASSKVGPRHNQETQYF
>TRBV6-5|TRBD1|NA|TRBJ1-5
TGTGCCAGCAGCCCCGGGACAGGAAACAATCAGCCCCAGCATTTT
CASSPGTGNNQPQHF
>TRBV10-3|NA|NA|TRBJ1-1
TGTGCCATCAGTGAGGAGGGCACTGAAGCTTTCTTT
CAISEEGTEAFF
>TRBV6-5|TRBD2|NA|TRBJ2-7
TGTGCCAGCAGTTACTCGACCCTAGCGGGAAGGTACGAGCAGTACTTC
CASSYSTLAGRYEQYF
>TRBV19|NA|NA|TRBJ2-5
TGTGCCAGTAGTATAGGTGGTAGCGGCCCCCAAGAGACCCAGTACTTC
CASSIGGSGPQETQYF
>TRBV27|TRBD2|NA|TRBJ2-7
TGTGCCAGCAGTAGGATAGCGGGAAGAAGCTCCTACGAGCAGTACTTC
CASSRIAGRSSYEQYF
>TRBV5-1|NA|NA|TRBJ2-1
TGCGCCAGCAGCTGGGCAGGATACAATGAGCAGTTCTTC
CASSWAGYNEQFF
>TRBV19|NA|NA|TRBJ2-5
TGTGCCAGTAAAGAGGGGTCGGGGCCGGAGACCCAGTACTTC
CASKEGSGPETQYF
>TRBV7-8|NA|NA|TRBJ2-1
TGTGCCAGCAGCTTAGACTCCGCCAATGAGCAGTTCTTC
CASSLDSANEQFF
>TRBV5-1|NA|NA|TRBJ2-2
TGCGCCAGCAGCTTTCAAAGTAACACCGGGGAGCTGTTTTTT
CASSFQSNTGELFF
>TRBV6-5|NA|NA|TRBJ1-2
TGTGCCAGCAGTTACTCGACGGGTGGCTACACCTTC
CASSYSTGGYTF
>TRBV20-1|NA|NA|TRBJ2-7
TGCAGTGCTAGAGCCCAGGGTGTGCAGTACTTC
CSARAQGVQYF
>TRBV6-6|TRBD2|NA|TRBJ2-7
TGTGCCAGCAGAAGGACTAGCGGGAGCAATATCGGGCAGTACTTC
CASRRTSGSNIGQYF
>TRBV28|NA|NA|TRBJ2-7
TGTGCCAGCAGTTTTGGACGCTACGAGCAGTACTTC
CASSFGRYEQYF
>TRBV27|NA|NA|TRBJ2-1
TGTGCCAGCAGTGCCGCGGGATATATCAATGAGCAGTTCTTC
CASSAAGYINEQFF
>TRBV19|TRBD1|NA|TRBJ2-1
TGTGCCAGTAACTTGGGACAGGGGGCTAGAAATGAGCAGTTCTTC
CASNLGQGARNEQFF
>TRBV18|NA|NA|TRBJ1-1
TGTGCCAGCTCACCAGTCGCAGACCGTAACACTGAAGCTTTCTTT
CASSPVADRNTEAFF
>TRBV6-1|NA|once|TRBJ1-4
TGTGCCAGCAGTGATGTTGGGGCCTTGTTAGAAAAACTGTTTTTT
CASSDVGALLEKLFF
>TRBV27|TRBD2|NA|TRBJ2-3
TGTGCCAGCAGCCGGACTAGCGGGAGGACGAGCACAGATACGCAGTATTTT
CASSRTSGRTSTDTQYF
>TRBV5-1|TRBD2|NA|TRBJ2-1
TGCGCCAGCAGCTTGGAGGGACTAGCGGGAGTAAATGAGCAGTTCTTC
CASSLEGLAGVNEQFF
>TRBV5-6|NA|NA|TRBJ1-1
TGTGCCAGCAGCTTTAGGAACAGACCCAGAGGAAGGGCTGAAGCTTTCTTT
CASSFRNRPRGRAEAFF
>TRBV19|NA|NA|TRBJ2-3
TGTGCCAGTAGTATAGATTCTTCAGGGGATACGCAGTATTTT
CASSIDSSGDTQYF
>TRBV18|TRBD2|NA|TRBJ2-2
TGTGCCAGCTCCATGGACAGGGCGACTAGCGGGGTGAACACCGGGGAGCTGTTTTTT
CASSMDRATSGVNTGELFF
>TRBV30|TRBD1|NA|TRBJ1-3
TGTGCCGGTGACAGGGGGCCTTCTGGAAACACCATATATTTT
CAGDRGPSGNTIYF
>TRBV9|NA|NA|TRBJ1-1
TGTGCCAGCAGCGTATCGACAGGGAACACTGAAGCTTTCTTT
CASSVSTGNTEAFF
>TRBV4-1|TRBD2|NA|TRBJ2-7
TGCGCCAGCAGCCAACCGACTAGCGGAACCTACGAGCAGTACTTC
CASSQPTSGTYEQYF
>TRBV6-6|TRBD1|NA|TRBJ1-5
TGTGCCGGGGGACAGAATAGCAATCAGCCCCAGCATTTT
CAGGQNSNQPQHF
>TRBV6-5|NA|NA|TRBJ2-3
TGTGCCAGCAGTTACTCGGCGGGGTTCGAGAATACGCAGTATTTT
CASSYSAGFENTQYF
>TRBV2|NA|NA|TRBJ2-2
TGTGCCAGCAGACTAACCGGGGAGCTGTTTTTT
CASRLTGELFF
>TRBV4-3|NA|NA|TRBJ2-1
TGCGCCAGCAGCCAAGAAAATGAGCAGTTCTTC
CASSQENEQFF
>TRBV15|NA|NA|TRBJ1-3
TGTGCCACCAGCAGAGACCTAAGACTGAGGGGGTTCTCTGGAAACACCATATATTTT
CATSRDLRLRGFSGNTIYF
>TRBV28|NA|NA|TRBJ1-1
TGTGCCAGCAGCCTAAAAGCGGAAGCTTTCTTT
CASSLKAEAFF
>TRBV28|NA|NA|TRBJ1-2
TGTGCCAGCAATCAGGGGAGTAAGACTGGCTACACCTTC
CASNQGSKTGYTF
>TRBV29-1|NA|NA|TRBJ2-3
TGCAGCGTTGGACAGGGCACAGATACGCAGTATTTT
CSVGQGTDTQYF
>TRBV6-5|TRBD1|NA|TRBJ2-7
TGTGCCAGCAGGAGGGACAGGGGGGGCGAATACGAGCAGTACTTC
CASRRDRGGEYEQYF